Detailed here is one T cell receptor (beta chain). The data derive from a study of T cell responses to AZD1222 COVID-19 vaccine. CDR3 length: 18 residues. Per germline, CDR1 SGDLS and CDR2 YYNGEE. Trimming took 0 bases from V and 5 from J; bases not matched to a gene: 11. Some clones are missing from TCRdb's copy, which holds only in-frame ones; the method was immunoSEQ multiplex PCR. Of some 150,000 clones detected, 93% appear once; the ten largest clones hold 0.7% to 1%. Here the sequenced sample was peripheral blood, taken on day 0 of MenACWY control vaccination. The rearrangement joins TRBV9 to TRBJ2-1; 10 positions agree with TRBD2. This clonotype was sampled from an adult in good health. CDR3 bases: TGTGCCAGCAGCGTAGAGGGAGGGCTAGCGGGAGTCCACAATGAGCAGTTCTTC. Translating gives CASSVEGGLAGVHNEQFF. Drawing the rest from reference TRBV9 and TRBJ2-1, the complete variable domain is DSGVTQTPKHLITATGQRVTLRCSPRSGDLSVYWYQQSLDQGLQFLIQYYNGEERAKGNILERFSAQQFPDLHSELNLSSLELGDSALYFCASSVEGGLAGVHNEQFFGPGTRLTVL.